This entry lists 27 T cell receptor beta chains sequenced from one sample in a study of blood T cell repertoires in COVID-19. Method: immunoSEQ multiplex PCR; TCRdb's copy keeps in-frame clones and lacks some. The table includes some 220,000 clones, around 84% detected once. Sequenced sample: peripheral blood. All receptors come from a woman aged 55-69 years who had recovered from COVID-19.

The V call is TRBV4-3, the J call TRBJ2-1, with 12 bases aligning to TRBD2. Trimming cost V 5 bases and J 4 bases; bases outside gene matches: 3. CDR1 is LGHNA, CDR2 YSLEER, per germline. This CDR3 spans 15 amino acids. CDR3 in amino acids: CASSSGLAGYNEQFF. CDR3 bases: TGCGCCAGCAGCTCGGGACTAGCGGGTTACAATGAGCAGTTCTTC.

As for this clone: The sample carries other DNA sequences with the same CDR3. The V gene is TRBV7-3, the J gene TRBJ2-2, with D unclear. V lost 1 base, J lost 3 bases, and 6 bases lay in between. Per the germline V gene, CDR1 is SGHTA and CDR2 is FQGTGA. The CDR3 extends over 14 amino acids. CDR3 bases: TGTGCCAGCAGCTTAATCCGGGACACCGGGGAGCTGTTTTTT. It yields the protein CASSLIRDTGELFF.

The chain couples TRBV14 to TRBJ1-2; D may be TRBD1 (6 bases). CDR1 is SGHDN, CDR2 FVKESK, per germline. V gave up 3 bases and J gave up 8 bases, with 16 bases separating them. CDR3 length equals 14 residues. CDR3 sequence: CASSQRWGLTGYTF. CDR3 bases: TGTGCCAGCAGCCAGAGGTGGGGGCTGACAGGCTACACCTTC. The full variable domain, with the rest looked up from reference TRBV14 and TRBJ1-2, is EAGVTQFPSHSVIEKGQTVTLRCDPISGHDNLYWYRRVMGKEIKFLLHFVKESKQDESGMPNNRFLAERTGGTYSTLKVQPAELEDSGVYFCASSQRWGLTGYTFGSGTRLTVV.

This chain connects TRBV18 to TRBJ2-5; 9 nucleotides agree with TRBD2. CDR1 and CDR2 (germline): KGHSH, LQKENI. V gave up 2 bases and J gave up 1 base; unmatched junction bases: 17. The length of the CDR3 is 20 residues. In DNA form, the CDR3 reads TGTGCCAGCTCACCATGGGCGGGGGGGCCTAGGATCTCAAGCCAAGAGACCCAGTACTTC. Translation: CASSPWAGGPRISSQETQYF.

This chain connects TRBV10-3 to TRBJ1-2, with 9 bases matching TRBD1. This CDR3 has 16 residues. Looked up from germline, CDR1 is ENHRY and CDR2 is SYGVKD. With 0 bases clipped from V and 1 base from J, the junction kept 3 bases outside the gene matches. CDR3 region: CAISESDRGGNYGYTF. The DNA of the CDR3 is TGTGCCATCAGTGAGTCCGACAGGGGGGGTAACTATGGCTACACCTTC.

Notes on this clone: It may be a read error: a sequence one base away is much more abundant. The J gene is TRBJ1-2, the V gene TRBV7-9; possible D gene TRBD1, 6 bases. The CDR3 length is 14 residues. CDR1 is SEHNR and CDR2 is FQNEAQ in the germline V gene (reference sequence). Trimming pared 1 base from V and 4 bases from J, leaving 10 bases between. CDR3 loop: CASSLGQGFYGYTF. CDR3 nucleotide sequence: TGTGCCAGCAGCTTAGGTCAGGGGTTCTATGGCTACACCTTC.

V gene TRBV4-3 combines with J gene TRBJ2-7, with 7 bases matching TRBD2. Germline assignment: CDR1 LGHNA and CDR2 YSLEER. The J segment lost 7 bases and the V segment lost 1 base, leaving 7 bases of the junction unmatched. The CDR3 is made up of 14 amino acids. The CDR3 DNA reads TGCGCCAGCAGCCAAGGACTAGCCCCGGAGGAGCAGTACTTC. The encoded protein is CASSQGLAPEEQYF.

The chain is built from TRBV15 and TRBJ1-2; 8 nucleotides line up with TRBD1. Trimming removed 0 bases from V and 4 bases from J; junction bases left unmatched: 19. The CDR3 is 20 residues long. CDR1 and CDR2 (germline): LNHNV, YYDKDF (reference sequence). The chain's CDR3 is CATSRDYRPGTGLSLYGYTF. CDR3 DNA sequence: TGTGCCACCAGCAGAGATTATCGTCCGGGGACAGGCCTATCCCTCTATGGCTACACCTTC.

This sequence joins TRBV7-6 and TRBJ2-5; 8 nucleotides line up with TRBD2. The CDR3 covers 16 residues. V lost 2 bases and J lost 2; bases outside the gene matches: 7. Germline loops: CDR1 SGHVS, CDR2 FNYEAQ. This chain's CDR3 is CASSLFPRGVQETQYF. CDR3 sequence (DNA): TGTGCCAGCAGCTTATTTCCGCGGGGGGTACAAGAGACCCAGTACTTC.

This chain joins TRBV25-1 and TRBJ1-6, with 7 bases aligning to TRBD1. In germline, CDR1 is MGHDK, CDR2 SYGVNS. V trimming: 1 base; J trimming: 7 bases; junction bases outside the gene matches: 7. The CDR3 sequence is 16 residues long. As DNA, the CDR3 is TGTGCCAGCAGTGAATCCTCGGACAGGTGGAATTCACCCCTCCACTTT. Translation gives CASSESSDRWNSPLHF.

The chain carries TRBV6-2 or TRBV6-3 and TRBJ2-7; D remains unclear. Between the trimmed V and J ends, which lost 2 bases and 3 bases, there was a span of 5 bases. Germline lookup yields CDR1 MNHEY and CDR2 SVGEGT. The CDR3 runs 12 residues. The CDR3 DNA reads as TGTGCCAGCAGTTACCAGTACTACGAGCAGTACTTC. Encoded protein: CASSYQYYEQYF.

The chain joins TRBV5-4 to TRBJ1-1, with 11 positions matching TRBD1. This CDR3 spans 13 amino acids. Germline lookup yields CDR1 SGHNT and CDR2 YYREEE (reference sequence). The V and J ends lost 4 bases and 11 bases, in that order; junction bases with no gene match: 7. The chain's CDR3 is CASSEWTGGVAFF. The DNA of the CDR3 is TGTGCCAGCAGCGAGTGGACAGGGGGCGTCGCTTTCTTT.

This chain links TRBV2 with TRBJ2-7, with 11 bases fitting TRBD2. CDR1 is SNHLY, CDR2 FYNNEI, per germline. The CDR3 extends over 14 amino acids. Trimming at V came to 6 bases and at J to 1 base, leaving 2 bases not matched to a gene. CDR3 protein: CASRGTSGSYEQYF. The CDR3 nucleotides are TGTGCCAGCAGGGGGACTAGCGGATCCTACGAGCAGTACTTC.

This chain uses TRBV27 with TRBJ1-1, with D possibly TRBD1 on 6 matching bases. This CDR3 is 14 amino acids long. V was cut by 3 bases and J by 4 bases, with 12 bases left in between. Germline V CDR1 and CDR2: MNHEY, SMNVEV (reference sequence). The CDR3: CASSLGRGTTEAFF. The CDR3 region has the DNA TGTGCCAGCAGTTTGGGCAGGGGTACCACTGAAGCTTTCTTT.

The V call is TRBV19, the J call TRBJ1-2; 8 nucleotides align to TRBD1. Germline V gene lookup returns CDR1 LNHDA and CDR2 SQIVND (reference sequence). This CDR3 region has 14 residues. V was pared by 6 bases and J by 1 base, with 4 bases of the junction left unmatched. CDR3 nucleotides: TGTGCCAGTAGCCGACAGGGGTATAACTATGGCTACACCTTC. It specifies CASSRQGYNYGYTF. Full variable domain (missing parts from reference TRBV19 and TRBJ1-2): DGGITQSPKYLFRKEGQNVTLSCEQNLNHDAMYWYRQDPGQGLRLIYYSQIVNDFQKGDIAEGYSVSREKKESFPLTVTSAQKNPTAFYLCASSRQGYNYGYTFGSGTRLTVV.

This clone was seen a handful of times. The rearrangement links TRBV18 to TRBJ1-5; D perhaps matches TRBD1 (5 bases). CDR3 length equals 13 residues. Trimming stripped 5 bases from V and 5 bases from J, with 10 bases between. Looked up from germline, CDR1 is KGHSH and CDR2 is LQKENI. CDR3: CASSATTDQPQHF. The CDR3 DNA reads TGTGCCAGCTCAGCCACGACAGATCAGCCCCAGCATTTT.

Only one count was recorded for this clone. CDR3 coding DNA: TGTGCCAGCATCAACTCTGGGGCCAACGTCCTGACTTTC. This gives the protein CASINSGANVLTF. The chain has TRBV12-3 or TRBV12-4 and TRBJ2-6; D unclear. The CDR3 spans 13 residues. Trimming removed 7 bases from V and 0 bases from J, with 4 bases in between.

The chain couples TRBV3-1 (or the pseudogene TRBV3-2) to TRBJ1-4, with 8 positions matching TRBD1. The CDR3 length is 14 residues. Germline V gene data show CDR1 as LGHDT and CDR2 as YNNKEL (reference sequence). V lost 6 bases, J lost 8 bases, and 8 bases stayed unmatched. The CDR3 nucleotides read TGTGCCAGCAGGCAAACAGGGGGGCGGGAAAAACTGTTTTTT. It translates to CASRQTGGREKLFF.

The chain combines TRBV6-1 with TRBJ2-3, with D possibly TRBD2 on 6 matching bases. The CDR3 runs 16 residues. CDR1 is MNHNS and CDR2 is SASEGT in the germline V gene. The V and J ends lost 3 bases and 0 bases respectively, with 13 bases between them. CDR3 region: CASSDGGGPSTDTQYF. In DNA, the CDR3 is TGTGCCAGCAGTGACGGGGGAGGACCTAGCACAGATACGCAGTATTTT.

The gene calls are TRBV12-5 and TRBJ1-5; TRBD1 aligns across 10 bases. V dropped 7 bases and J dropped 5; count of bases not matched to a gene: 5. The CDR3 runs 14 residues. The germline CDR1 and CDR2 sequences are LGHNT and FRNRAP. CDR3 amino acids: CASAGTGVDQPQHF. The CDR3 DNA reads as TGTGCTAGTGCCGGGACAGGGGTTGATCAGCCCCAGCATTTT. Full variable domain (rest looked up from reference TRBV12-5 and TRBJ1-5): DARVTQTPRHKVTEMGQEVTMRCQPILGHNTVFWYRQTMMQGLELLAYFRNRAPLDDSGMPKDRFSAEMPDATLATLKIQPSEPRDSAVYFCASAGTGVDQPQHFGDGTRLSIL.

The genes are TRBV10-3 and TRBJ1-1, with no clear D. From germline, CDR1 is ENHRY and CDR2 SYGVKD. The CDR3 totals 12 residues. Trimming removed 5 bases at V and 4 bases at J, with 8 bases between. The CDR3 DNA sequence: TGTGCCATCAGTCCCACGGGCACTGAAGCTTTCTTT. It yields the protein CAISPTGTEAFF.

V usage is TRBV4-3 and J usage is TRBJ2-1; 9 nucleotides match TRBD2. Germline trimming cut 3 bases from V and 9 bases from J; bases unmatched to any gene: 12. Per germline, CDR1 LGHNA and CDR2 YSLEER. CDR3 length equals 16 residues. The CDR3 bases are TGCGCCAGCAGCCAGGGAACTAGCGGGTGGGAGGGTGAGCAGTTCTTC. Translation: CASSQGTSGWEGEQFF.

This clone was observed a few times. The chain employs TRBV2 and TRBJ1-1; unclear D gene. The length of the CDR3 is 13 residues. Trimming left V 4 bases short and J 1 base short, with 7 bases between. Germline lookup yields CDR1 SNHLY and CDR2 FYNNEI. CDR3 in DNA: TGTGCCAGCAGTGCCTCAGGGAACACTGAAGCTTTCTTT. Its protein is CASSASGNTEAFF.

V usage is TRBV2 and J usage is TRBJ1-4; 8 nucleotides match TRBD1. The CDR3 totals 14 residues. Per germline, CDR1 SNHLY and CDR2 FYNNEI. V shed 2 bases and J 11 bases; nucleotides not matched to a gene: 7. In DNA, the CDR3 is TGTGCCAGCAGTGAATACCTCAACAGGGGGAAACTGTTTTTT. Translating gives CASSEYLNRGKLFF.

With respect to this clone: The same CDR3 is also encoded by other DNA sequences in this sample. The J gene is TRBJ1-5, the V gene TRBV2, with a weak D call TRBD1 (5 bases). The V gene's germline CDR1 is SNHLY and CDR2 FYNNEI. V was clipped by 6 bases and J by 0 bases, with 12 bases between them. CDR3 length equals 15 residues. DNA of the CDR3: TGTGCCAGCAGCGGAGCAGGGTATAGCAATCAGCCCCAGCATTTT. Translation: CASSGAGYSNQPQHF.

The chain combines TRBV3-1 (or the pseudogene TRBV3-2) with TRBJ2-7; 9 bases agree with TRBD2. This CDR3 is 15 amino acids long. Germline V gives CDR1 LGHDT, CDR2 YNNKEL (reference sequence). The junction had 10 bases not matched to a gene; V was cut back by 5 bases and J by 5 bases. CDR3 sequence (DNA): TGTGCCAGCAGCTATGGGGCTAGCGGGATCGACGAGCAGTACTTC. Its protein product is CASSYGASGIDEQYF.

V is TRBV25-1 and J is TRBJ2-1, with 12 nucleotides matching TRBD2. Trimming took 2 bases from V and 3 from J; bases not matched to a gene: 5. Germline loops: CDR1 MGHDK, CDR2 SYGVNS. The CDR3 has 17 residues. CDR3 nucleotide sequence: TGTGCCAGCAGTGAAACTAGCGGGGGGCTAAACTACAATGAGCAGTTCTTC. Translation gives CASSETSGGLNYNEQFF.